This T cell receptor (beta chain) was captured by sequencing in a study of human T cells and chemical hapten exposure (dated by TCRdb to the early 2020s). Regarding the research as a whole: For sensitization, 2% DPC in acetone was applied to a 2 cm by 2 cm area of upper inner arm skin. Libraries were pooled for sequencing, and variation in per-sample TCR yields was attributed mainly to small differences in library volumes within the pool. This study followed changes in the peripheral blood TCR repertoire in vivo during primary and secondary sensitization of alopecia patients to the hapten diphenylcyclopropenone (DPC). Blood samples were taken from patients before sensitization (week 0) and at 2, 6 and about 24 weeks after DPC sensitization. Blood for TCR sequencing was provided by twenty-nine alopecia patients at one to four time points (pre-sensitization, 2, 6 and 24 weeks). Patch tests used Finn chambers with 0.01% DPC on the upper back, scored after 6 days by International Contact Dermatitis Research Group standards. Weekly therapeutic DPC doses were additionally applied to the scalp of patients throughout the approximately 25-week study period. Most of the patients in the cohort were female, and the cohort covered alopecia areata with under or over 50% scalp involvement, alopecia totalis and alopecia universalis. The paper as a whole reports these results and caveats: The number of PT1 expanded TCRs positively correlated with patch test score, significant at thresholds 8, 16 and 32 but not 4. All patients had alopecia, a presumed autoimmune disease, so their immune response might differ from that of healthy individuals. Repeated subsampling changed both the strength of the expansion versus patch-test correlation and the threshold at which that correlation became significant. Expanded TCRs formed significantly more large CDR3 similarity clusters than pre-sensitization or healthy control sets, consistent with antigen-driven responses. No change with DPC sensitization was found in the number of TCRs above 1 in 1000 frequency, and no evidence of global repertoire structure alterations was found.

Reading the label with the study, this specimen's time point is: patch test 1, 2 weeks after DPC sensitization. The sample's treatment or condition label, in plain terms: therapeutic diphenylcyclopropenone sensitization with weekly scalp DPC. At each patch-test visit, blood was drawn before the patch test was applied. Eligible patients were aged 18 to 70, diagnosed with alopecia, deemed suitable for DPC therapy, and excluded if pregnant. Total RNA was extracted from unfractionated whole blood that had been collected in Tempus Blood RNA tubes. V is pared back by 6 bases and J by 6 bases, with 14 bases lying between the germline termini. The CDR3 holds 13 amino acids from the cysteine to the phenylalanine. Just CDR3 DNA is preserved here, 39 bases in frame from base 1. According to the germline V gene, CDR1 reads LGHNA and CDR2 reads YNFKEQ. The receptor library was made with RACE. TCRdb names NextSeq 500 as the instrument used. Library preparation attached unique molecular identifiers to individual cDNA molecules for quantitative, reproducible TCR counting. From each blood RNA sample, both TCR alpha and TCR beta chains were sequenced. Per the authors' processing: The median number of TCRs per sample was around 96,000, ranging from about 20,000 to 690,600. The Decombinator software suite was used to annotate V, J and CDR3 in the TCR reads. For the PS versus PT1 abundance plots, all samples were subsampled to the same number of TCRs (28,000). Expanded TCRs were defined as absent before sensitization and observed at least eight times at the 2-week time point. In-frame beta chains were kept once TCRdb had trimmed the public reads at Q25 with fastp and called clones with MiXCR. Each entry merges the rows of one CDR3 protein and shows their most common DNA and genes. TCRdb's processing, not the study's, gives the V and J calls here. This sample holds some 200,000 distinct CDR3 sequences; around 24% were observed only once. The top ten hold about 7% of the sample.

This clonotype was seen more than once but under ten times. Its antigen is not yet known. No base quality information exists; no much larger clone differs at one position. The sample in question was whole blood, obtained in connection with sensitization to the hapten diphenylcyclopropenone (DPC). Rearrangement joined TRBV4-2 to TRBJ1-2; matching of 5 bases hints at TRBD1 as the D gene. The sequence came from a woman aged 50 to 65 with alopecia areata. Some clones in this sample may be carry-over from other donors' samples. The DNA sequence follows: TGTGCCAGCAGTCCACTAGGGACGGATGGCTACACCTTC. Its product reads: CASSPLGTDGYTF.